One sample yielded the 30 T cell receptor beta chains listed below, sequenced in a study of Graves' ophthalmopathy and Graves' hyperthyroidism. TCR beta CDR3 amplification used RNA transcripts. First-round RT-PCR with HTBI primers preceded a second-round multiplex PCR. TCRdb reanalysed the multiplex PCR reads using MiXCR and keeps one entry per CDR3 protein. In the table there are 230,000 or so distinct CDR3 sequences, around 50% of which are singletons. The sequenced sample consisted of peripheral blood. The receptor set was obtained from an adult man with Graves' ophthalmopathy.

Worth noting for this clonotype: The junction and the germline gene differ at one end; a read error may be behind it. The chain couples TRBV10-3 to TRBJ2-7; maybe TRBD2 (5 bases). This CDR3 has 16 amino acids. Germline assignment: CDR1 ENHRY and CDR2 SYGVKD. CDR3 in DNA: TGTGCCAGCAGTTTCCCGGCTAGCCAGTACTCCTACGAGCAGTACTTC. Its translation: CASSFPASQYSYEQYF.

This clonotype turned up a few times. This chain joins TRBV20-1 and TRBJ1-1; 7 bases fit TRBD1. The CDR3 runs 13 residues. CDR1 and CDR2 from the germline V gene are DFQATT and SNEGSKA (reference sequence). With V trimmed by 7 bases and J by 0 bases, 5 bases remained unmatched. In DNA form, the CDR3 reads TGCAGTGTCCAGGGGGACTTGAACACTGAAGCTTTCTTT. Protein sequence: CSVQGDLNTEAFF.

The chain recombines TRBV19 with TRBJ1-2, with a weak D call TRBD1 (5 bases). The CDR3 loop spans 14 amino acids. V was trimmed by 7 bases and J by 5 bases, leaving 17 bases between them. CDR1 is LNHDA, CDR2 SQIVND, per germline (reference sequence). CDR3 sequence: CASTYPGTLYGYTF. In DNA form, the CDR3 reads TGTGCCAGTACCTACCCAGGGACTTTGTATGGCTACACCTTC.

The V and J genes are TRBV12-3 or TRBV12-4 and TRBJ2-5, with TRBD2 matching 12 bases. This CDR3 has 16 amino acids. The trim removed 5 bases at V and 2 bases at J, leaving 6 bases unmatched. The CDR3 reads CASSAKLAGGQETQYF. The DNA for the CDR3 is TGTGCCAGCAGTGCCAAACTAGCGGGGGGTCAAGAGACCCAGTACTTC.

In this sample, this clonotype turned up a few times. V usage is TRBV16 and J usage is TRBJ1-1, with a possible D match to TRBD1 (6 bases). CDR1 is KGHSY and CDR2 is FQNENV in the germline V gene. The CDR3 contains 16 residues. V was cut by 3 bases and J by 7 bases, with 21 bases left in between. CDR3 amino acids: CASSQATGHRFGEAFF. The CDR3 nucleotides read TGTGCCAGCAGCCAGGCTACGGGACATCGTTTCGGTGAAGCTTTCTTT.

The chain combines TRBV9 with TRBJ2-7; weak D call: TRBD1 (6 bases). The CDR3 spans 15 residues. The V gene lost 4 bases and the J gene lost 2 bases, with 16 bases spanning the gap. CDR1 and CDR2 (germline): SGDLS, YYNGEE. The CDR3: CASSPNRDKAYEQYF. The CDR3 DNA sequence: TGTGCCAGCAGCCCTAACAGGGATAAAGCCTACGAGCAGTACTTC.

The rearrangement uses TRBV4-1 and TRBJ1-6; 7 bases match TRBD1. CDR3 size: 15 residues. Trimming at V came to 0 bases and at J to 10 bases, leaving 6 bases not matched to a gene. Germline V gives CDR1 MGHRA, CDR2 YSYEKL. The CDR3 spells CASSQDRGDGSPLHF. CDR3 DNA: TGCGCCAGCAGCCAAGACAGGGGGGACGGGTCACCCCTCCACTTT.

CDR3 in amino acids: CASRRGAGGQPQHF. CDR3 in DNA: TGTGCCAGCCGACGAGGGGCAGGGGGTCAGCCCCAGCATTTT. The chain uses TRBV6-1 and TRBJ1-5; 7 bases agree with TRBD1. The CDR3 loop spans 14 amino acids. The junction had 10 bases not matched to a gene; V was cut back by 8 bases and J by 6 bases. Germline CDR1 is MNHNS and CDR2 is SASEGT.

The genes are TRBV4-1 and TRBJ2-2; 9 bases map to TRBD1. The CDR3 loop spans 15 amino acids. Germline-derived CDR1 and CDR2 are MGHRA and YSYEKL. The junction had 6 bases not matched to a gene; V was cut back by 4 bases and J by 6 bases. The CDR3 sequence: CASSRPGQGPGELFF. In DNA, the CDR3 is TGCGCCAGCAGCCGGCCGGGACAGGGACCCGGGGAGCTGTTTTTT.

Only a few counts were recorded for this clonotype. For the CDR3, the DNA is TGTGCCAGCAGTTTACAGGGTTTCGGTCAGCCCCAGCATTTT. As protein: CASSLQGFGQPQHF. This rearrangement joins TRBV7-2 to TRBJ1-5; a weak D match, TRBD1 (6 bases). There are 14 residues in the CDR3. CDR1 and CDR2 (germline): SGHTA, FQGNSA. The V gene lost 6 bases and the J gene lost 6 bases, with 15 bases spanning the gap.

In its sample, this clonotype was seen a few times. Here the CDR3 DNA reads TGTGCCAGCAGTGATACAGGACAGACGCGAGAAAAACTGTTTTTT. The encoded protein is CASSDTGQTREKLFF. The chain carries TRBV2 and TRBJ1-4; TRBD1 is a possible D gene (6 bases). The CDR3 extends over 15 amino acids. V shed 3 bases and J shed 8 bases, with 16 bases lying between them. CDR1 is SNHLY, CDR2 FYNNEI, per germline.

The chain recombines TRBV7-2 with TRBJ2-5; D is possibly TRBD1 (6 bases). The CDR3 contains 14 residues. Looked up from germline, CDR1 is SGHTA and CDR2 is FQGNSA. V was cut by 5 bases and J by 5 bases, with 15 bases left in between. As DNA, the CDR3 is TGTGCCAGCAGCCCACAGGGACCCCGGGAGACCCAGTACTTC. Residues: CASSPQGPRETQYF.

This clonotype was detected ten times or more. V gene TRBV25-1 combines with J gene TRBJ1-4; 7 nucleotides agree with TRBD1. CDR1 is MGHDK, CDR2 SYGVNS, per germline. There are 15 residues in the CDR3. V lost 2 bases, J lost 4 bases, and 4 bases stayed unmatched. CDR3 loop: CASSETTGFNEKLFF. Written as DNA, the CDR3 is TGTGCCAGCAGTGAAACGACAGGGTTTAATGAAAAACTGTTTTTT. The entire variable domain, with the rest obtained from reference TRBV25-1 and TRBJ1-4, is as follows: EADIYQTPRYLVIGTGKKITLECSQTMGHDKMYWYQQDPGMELHLIHYSYGVNSTEKGDLSSESTVSRIRTEHFPLTLESARPSHTSQYLCASSETTGFNEKLFFGSGTQLSVL.

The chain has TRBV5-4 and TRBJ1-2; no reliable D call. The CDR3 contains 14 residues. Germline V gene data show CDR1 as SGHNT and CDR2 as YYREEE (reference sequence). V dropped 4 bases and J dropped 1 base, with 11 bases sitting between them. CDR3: CASSRRGNNYGYTF. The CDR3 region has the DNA TGTGCCAGCAGCAGGAGAGGGAATAACTATGGCTACACCTTC. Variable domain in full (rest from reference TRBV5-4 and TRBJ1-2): ETGVTQSPTHLIKTRGQQVTLRCSSQSGHNTVSWYQQALGQGPQFIFQYYREEENGRGNFPPRFSGLQFPNYSSELNVNALELDDSALYLCASSRRGNNYGYTFGSGTRLTVV.

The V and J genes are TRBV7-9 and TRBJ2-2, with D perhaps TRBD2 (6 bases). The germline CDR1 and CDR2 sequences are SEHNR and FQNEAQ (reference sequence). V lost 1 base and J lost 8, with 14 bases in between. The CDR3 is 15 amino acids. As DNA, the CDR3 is TGTGCCAGCAGCTTAGGAGGAGGGACGTATGGGGAGCTGTTTTTT. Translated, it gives CASSLGGGTYGELFF.

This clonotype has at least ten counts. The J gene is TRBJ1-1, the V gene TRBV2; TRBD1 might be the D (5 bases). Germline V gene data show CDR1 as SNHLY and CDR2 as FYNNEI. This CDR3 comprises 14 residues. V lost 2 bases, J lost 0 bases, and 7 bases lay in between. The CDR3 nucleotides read TGTGCCAGCAGTGAAACCAGGGTGAACACTGAAGCTTTCTTT. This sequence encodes CASSETRVNTEAFF.

CDR3 sequence reads: CASSRHSTGELFF. DNA of the CDR3: TGTGCCAGCAGCCGCCACTCCACCGGGGAGCTGTTTTTT. The rearrangement joins TRBV12-3 or TRBV12-4 to TRBJ2-2; D gene ambiguous. Deletions cut 6 bases from V and 4 bases from J, with 9 bases between. This CDR3 has 13 residues.

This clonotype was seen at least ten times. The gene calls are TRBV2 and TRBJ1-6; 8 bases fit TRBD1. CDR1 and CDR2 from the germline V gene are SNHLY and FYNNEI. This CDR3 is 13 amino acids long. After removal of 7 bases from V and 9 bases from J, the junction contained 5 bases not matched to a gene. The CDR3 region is CASTLDRASPLHF. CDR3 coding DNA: TGTGCCAGCACGCTGGACAGGGCTTCACCCCTCCACTTT.

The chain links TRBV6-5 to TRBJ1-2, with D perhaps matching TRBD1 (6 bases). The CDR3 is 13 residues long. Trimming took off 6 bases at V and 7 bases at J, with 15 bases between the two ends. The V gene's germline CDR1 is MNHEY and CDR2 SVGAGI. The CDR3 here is CASRGGTGSGYTF. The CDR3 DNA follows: TGTGCCAGCAGGGGGGGCACAGGGTCTGGCTACACCTTC.

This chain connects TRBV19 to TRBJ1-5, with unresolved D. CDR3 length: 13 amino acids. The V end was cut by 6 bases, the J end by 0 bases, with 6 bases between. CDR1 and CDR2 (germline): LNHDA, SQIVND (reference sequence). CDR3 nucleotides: TGTGCCAGTAGGAGGAATAGCAATCAGCCCCAGCATTTT. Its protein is CASRRNSNQPQHF.

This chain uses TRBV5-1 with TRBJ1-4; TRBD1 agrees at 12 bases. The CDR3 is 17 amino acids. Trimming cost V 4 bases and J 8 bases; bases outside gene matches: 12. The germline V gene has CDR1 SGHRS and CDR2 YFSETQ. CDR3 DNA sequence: TGCGCCAGCAGCGGGACAGGGGGCGGTCCTGAAGGCGAAAAACTGTTTTTT. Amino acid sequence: CASSGTGGGPEGEKLFF.

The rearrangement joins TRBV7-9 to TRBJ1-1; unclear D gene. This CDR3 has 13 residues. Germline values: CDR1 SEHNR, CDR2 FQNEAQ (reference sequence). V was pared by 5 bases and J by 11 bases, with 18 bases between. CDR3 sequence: CASSPRHGDPAFF. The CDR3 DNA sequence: TGTGCCAGCAGCCCCCGACATGGCGACCCGGCTTTCTTT.

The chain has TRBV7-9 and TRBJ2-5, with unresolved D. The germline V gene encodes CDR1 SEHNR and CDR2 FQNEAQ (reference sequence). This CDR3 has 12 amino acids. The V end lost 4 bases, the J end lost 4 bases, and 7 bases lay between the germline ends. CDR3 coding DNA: TGTGCCAGCAGCTGGGTCTTAGAGACCCAGTACTTC. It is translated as CASSWVLETQYF.

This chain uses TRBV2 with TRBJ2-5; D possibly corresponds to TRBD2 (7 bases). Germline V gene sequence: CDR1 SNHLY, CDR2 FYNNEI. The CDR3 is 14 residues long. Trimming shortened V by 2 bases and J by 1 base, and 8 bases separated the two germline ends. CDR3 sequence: CASSERGGQETQYF. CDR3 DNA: TGTGCCAGCAGTGAAAGGGGGGGCCAAGAGACCCAGTACTTC.

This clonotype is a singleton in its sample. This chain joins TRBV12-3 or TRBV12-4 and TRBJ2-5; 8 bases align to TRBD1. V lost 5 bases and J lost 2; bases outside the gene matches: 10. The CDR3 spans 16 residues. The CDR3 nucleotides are TGTGCCAGCAGTGAATGGGCCAGGGGGCGTCAAGAGACCCAGTACTTC. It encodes CASSEWARGRQETQYF.

The CDR3 DNA reads TGTGCCAGCAGCTTAGCCACAGAGACTGAAGCTTTCTTT. The encoded protein is CASSLATETEAFF. V and J are TRBV7-2 and TRBJ1-1, with unresolved D. The germline V gene has CDR1 SGHTA and CDR2 FQGNSA. CDR3 size: 13 residues. Deletions cut 0 bases from V and 5 bases from J, with 7 bases between.

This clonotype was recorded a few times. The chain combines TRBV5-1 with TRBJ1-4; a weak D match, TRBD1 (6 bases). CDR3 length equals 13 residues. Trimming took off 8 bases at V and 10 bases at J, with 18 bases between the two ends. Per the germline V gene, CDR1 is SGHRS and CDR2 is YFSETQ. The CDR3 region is CASSFRAGAKLFF. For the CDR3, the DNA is TGCGCCAGTTCCTTTCGGGCAGGGGCAAAACTGTTTTTT.

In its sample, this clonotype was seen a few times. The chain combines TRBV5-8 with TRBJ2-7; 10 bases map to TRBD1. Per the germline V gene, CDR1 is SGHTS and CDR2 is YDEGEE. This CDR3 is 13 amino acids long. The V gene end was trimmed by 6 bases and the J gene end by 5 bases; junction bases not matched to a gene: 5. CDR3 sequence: CASNRGTGDEQYF. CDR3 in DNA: TGTGCCAGCAACCGCGGGACAGGGGACGAGCAGTACTTC.

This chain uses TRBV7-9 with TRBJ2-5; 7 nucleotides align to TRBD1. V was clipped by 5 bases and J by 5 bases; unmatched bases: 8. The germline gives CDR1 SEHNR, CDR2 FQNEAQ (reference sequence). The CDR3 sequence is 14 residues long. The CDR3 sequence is CASSPTGAVETQYF. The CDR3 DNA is TGTGCCAGCAGCCCCACAGGGGCGGTGGAGACCCAGTACTTC.

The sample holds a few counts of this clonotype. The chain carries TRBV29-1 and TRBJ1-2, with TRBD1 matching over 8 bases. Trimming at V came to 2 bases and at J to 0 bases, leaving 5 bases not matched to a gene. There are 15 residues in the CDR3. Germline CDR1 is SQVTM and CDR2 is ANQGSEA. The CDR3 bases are TGCAGCGTTGAACAGCAGGGGGCGGCTAACTATGGCTACACCTTC. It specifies CSVEQQGAANYGYTF.